This passage covers 3 T cell receptor beta chains from one sample sequenced in a study of T cell repertoires in cytomegalovirus infection. TCRdb passed the reads through MiXCR, listing each CDR3 protein once. This repertoire shows fewer than 250,000 distinct CDR3 sequences, under 25% found once; its top ten account for 15% to 20%. Sequencing was carried out using CD8+ T cells from PBMCs. Receptor source: a human donor in good health (CMV status not recorded). Some clones in this sample may be carry-over from other donors' samples.

This clonotype has only a few counts. The chain carries TRBV28 and TRBJ2-7, with a possible D match to TRBD2 (6 bases). Trimming pared 5 bases from V and 3 bases from J, leaving 14 bases between. The germline CDR1 and CDR2 sequences are MDHEN and SYDVKM. The CDR3 spans 14 residues. The CDR3 sequence is CASSPTSPNYEQYF. The CDR3 nucleotides are TGTGCCAGCAGTCCTACTAGCCCAAACTACGAGCAGTACTTC.

The J gene is TRBJ1-1, the V gene TRBV14; D unclear. CDR1 is SGHDN, CDR2 FVKESK, per germline. This CDR3 has 14 amino acids. V was shortened by 4 bases and J by 0 bases, with 9 bases between the two germline ends. CDR3 nucleotides: TGTGCCAGCAGCCCGGCACAACTGAACACTGAAGCTTTCTTT. It translates to CASSPAQLNTEAFF. The complete variable domain, with remaining parts taken from reference TRBV14 and TRBJ1-1, reads EAGVTQFPSHSVIEKGQTVTLRCDPISGHDNLYWYRRVMGKEIKFLLHFVKESKQDESGMPNNRFLAERTGGTYSTLKVQPAELEDSGVYFCASSPAQLNTEAFFGQGTRLTVV.

The chain recombines TRBV27 with TRBJ2-1; D remains unclear. From germline, CDR1 is MNHEY and CDR2 SMNVEV (reference sequence). The ends were cut back, 6 bases at V and 7 bases at J, with 16 bases in the middle. The CDR3 extends over 14 amino acids. The CDR3 DNA follows: TGTGCCAGCAGCACGCTCGAGGCCGTGAATGAGCAGTTCTTC. Translating gives CASSTLEAVNEQFF.